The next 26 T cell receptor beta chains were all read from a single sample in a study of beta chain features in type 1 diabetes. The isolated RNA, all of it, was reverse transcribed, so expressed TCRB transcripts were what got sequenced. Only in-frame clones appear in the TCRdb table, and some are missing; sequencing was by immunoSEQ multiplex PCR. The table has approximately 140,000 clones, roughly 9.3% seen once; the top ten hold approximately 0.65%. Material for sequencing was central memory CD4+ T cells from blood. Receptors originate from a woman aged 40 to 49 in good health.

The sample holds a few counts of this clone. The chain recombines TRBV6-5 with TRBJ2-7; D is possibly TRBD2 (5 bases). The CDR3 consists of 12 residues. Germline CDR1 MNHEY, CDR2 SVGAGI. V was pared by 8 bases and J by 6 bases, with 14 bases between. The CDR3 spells CASLSVAGEQYF. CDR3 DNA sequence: TGTGCCAGCCTGAGTGTCGCGGGCGAGCAGTACTTC.

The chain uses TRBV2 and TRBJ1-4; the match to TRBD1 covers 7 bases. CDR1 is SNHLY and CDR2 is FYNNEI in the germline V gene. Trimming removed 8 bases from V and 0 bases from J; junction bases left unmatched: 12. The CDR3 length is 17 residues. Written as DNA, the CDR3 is TGTGCCAGCGTTGCGGCAGGGGGATTTGCAACTAATGAAAAACTGTTTTTT. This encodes CASVAAGGFATNEKLFF.

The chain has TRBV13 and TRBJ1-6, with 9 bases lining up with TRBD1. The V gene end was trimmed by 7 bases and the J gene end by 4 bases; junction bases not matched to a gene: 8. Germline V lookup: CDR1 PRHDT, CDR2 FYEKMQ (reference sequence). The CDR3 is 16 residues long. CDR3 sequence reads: CASTPQGQGYNSPLHF. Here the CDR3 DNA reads TGTGCCAGCACTCCACAGGGACAGGGATATAATTCACCCCTCCACTTT.

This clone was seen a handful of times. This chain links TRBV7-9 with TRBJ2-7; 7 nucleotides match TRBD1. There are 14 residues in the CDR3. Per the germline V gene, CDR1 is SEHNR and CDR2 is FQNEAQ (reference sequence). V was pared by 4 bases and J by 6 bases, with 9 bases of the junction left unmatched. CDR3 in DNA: TGTGCCAGCAGCTCCTCCGGGACAGTCCCCGAGCAGTACTTC. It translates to CASSSSGTVPEQYF.

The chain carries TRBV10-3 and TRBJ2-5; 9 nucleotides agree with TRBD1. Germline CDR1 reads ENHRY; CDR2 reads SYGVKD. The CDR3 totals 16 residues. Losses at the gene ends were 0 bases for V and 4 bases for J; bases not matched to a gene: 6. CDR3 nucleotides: TGTGCCATCAGTGAGTCACTAGGACAGGGGCGAGAGACCCAGTACTTC. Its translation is CAISESLGQGRETQYF.

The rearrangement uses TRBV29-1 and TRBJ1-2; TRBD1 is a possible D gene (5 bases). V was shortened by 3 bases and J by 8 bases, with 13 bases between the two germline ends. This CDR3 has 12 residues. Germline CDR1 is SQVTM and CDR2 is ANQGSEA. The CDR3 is CSVDSGARGYTF. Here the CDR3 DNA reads TGCAGCGTTGATAGCGGGGCGCGAGGCTACACCTTC.

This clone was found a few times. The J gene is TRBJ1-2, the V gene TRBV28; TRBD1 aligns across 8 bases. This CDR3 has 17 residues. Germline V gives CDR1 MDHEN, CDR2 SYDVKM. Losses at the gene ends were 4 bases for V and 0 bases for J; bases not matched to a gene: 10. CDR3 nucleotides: TGTGCCAGCAGTTCCTCCGGGACAGGAGGGGCTAACTATGGCTACACCTTC. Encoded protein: CASSSSGTGGANYGYTF.

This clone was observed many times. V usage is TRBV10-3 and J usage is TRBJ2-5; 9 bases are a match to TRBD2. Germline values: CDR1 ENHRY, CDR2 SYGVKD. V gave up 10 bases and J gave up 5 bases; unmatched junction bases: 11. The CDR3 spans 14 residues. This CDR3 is CASQPGLAFETQYF. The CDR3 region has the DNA TGTGCCAGCCAACCGGGACTAGCTTTCGAGACCCAGTACTTC.

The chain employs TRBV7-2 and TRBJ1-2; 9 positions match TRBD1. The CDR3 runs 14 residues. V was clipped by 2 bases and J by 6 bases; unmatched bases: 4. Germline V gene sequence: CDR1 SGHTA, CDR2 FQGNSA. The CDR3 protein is CASSLSRQGDGYTF. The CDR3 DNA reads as TGTGCCAGCAGCTTAAGTAGACAGGGGGATGGCTACACCTTC.

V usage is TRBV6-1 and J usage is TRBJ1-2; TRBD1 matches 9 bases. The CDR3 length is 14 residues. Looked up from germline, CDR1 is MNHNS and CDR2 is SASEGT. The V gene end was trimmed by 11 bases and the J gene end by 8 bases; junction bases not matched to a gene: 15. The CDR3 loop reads CACGGGTGRGGYTF. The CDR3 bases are TGTGCCTGCGGCGGTGGGACAGGGAGAGGGGGCTACACCTTC.

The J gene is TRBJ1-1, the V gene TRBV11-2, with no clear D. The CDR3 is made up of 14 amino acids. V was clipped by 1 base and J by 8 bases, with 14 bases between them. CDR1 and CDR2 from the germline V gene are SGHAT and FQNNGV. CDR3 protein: CASSLAGGPSEAFF. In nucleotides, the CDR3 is TGTGCCAGCAGCTTAGCGGGAGGGCCATCGGAAGCTTTCTTT.

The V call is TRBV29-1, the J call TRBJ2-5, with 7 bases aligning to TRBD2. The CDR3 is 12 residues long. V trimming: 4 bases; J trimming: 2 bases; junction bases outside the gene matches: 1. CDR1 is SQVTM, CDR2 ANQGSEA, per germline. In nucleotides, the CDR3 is TGCAGCGTTGGGGGGGGGCAAGAGACCCAGTACTTC. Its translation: CSVGGGQETQYF.

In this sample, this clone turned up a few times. The CDR3 DNA is TGTGCCAGCAGCCGGACTAGCGTGCCAGATACGCAGTATTTT. Translation: CASSRTSVPDTQYF. The chain has TRBV5-6 and TRBJ2-3, with 9 bases aligning to TRBD2. CDR1 SGHDT and CDR2 YYEEEE come from the germline V gene. The CDR3 sequence is 14 residues long. The J segment lost 4 bases and the V segment lost 4 bases, leaving 4 bases of the junction unmatched.

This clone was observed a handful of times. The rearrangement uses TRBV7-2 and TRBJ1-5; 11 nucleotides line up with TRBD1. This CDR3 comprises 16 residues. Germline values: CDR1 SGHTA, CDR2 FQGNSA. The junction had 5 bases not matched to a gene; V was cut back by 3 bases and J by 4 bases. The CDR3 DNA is TGTGCCAGCAGCTTCACCGGGACAGGGGGTAATCAGCCCCAGCATTTT. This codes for CASSFTGTGGNQPQHF. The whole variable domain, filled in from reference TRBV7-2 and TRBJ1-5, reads GAGVSQSPSNKVTEKGKDVELRCDPISGHTALYWYRQSLGQGLEFLIYFQGNSAPDKSGLPSDRFSAERTGGSVSTLTIQRTQQEDSAVYLCASSFTGTGGNQPQHFGDGTRLSIL.

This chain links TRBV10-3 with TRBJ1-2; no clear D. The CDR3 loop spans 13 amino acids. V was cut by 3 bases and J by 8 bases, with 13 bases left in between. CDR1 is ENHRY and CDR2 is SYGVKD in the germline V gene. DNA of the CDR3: TGTGCCATCAGTGATTGGAGGGTGGAGGGCTACACCTTC. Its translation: CAISDWRVEGYTF.

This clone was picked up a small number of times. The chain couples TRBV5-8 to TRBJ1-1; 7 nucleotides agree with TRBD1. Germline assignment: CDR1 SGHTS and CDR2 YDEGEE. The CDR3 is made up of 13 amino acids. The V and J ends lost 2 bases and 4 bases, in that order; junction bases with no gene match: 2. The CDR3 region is CASSFQGGTEAFF. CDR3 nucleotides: TGTGCCAGCAGCTTCCAGGGGGGCACTGAAGCTTTCTTT.

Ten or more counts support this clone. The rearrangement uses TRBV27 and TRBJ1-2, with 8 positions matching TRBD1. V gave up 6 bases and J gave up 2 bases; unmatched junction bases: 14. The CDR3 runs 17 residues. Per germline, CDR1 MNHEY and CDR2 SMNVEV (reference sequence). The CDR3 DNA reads TGTGCCAGCAGGAGCTTGTGGCAGGGGGCCACGAACTATGGCTACACCTTC. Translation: CASRSLWQGATNYGYTF.

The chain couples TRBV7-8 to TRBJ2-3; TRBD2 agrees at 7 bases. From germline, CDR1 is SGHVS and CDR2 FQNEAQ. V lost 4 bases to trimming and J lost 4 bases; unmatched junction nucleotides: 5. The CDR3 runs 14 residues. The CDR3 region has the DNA TGTGCCAGCAGCTCCAGCGGGGTCTCAGATACGCAGTATTTT. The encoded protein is CASSSSGVSDTQYF.

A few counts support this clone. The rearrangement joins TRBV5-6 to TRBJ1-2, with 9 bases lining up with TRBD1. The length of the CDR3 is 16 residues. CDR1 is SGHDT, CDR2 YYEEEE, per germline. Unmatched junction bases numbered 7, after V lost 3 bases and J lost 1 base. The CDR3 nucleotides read TGTGCCAGCAGCTCTTTACGGGGACAGGGTAACTATGGCTACACCTTC. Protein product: CASSSLRGQGNYGYTF.

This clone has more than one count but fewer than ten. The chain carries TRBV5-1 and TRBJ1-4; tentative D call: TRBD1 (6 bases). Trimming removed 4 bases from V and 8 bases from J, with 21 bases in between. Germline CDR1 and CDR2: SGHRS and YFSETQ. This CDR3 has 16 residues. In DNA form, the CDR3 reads TGCGCCAGCAGCCCAGGACTGACAGGATCCGGCGAAAAACTGTTTTTT. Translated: CASSPGLTGSGEKLFF.

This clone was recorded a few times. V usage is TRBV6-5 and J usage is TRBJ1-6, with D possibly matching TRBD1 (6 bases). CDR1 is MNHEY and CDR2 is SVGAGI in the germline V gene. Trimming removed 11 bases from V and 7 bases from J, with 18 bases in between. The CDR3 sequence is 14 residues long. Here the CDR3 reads CACKQGTRNSPLHF. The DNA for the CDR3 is TGTGCCTGCAAACAGGGCACTCGAAATTCACCCCTCCACTTT.

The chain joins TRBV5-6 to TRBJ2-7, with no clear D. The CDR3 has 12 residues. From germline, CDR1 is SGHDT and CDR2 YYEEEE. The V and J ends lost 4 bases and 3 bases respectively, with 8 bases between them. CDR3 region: CASSQTFYEQYF. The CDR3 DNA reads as TGTGCCAGCAGCCAAACATTCTACGAGCAGTACTTC. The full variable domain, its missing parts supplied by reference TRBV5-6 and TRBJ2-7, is DAGVTQSPTHLIKTRGQQVTLRCSPKSGHDTVSWYQQALGQGPQFIFQYYEEEERQRGNFPDRFSGHQFPNYSSELNVNALLLGDSALYLCASSQTFYEQYFGPGTRLTVT.

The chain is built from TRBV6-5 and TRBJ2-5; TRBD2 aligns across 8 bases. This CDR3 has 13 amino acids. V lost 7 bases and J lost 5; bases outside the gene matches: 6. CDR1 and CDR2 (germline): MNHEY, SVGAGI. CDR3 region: CASTVGGAETQYF. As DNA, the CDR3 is TGTGCCAGCACTGTCGGGGGGGCGGAGACCCAGTACTTC.

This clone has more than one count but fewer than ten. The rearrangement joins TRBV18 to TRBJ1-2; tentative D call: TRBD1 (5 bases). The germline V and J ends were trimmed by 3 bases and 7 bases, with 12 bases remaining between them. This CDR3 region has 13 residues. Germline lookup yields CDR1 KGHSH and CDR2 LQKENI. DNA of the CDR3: TGTGCCAGCTCACCGGACCATCAGGGTGGCTACACCTTC. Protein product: CASSPDHQGGYTF.

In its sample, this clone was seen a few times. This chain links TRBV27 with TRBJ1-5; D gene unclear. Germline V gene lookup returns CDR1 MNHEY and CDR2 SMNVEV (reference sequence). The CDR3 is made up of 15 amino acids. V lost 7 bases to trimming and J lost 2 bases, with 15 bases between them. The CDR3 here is CASKVRGVGNQPQHF. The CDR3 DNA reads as TGTGCCAGCAAGGTGCGGGGAGTAGGCAATCAGCCCCAGCATTTT.

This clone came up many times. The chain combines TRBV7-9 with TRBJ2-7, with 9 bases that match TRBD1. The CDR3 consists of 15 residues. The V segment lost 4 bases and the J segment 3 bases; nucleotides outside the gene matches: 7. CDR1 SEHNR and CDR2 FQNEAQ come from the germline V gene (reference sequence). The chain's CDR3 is CASSSSGTGNYEQYF. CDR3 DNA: TGTGCCAGCAGCTCCTCCGGGACAGGGAACTACGAGCAGTACTTC.